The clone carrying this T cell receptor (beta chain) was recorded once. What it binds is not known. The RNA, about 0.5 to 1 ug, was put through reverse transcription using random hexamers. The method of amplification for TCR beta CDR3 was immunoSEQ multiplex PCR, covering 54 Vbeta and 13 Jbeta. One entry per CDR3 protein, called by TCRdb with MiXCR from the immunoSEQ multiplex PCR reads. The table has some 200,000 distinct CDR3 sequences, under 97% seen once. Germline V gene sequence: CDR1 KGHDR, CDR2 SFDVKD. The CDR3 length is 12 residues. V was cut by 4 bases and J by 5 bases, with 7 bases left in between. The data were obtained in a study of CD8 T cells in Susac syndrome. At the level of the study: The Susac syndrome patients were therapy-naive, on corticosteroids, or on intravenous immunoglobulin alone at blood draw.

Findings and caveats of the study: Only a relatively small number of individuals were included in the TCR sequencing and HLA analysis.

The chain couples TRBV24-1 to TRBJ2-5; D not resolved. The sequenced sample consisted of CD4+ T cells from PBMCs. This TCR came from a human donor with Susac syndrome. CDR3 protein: CATSDERETQYF. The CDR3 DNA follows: TGTGCCACCAGTGACGAGCGCGAGACCCAGTACTTC.